This TCR beta chain is from a study of shared clonotypes between healthy human individuals. After removal of 2 bases from V and 5 bases from J, the junction contained 8 bases not matched to a gene. The CDR3 contains 15 residues. Germline values: CDR1 KGHSH, CDR2 LQKENI. The protocol was immunoSEQ multiplex PCR, while the TCRdb copy is restricted to in-frame clones and leaves out a portion. Among about 520,000 clones listed, about 78% were seen once. The TCR sequence derives from a middle-aged woman in good health. Some clones in this sample may be carry-over from other donors' samples. This rearrangement joins TRBV18 to TRBJ2-7, with 8 bases fitting TRBD2. Sample: PBMCs. CDR3 amino acids: CASSPGTRALHEQYF. Written as DNA, the CDR3 is TGTGCCAGCTCACCAGGGACTAGGGCCCTGCACGAGCAGTACTTC. The full variable domain, rest sourced from reference TRBV18 and TRBJ2-7, is NAGVMQNPRHLVRRRGQEARLRCSPMKGHSHVYWYRQLPEEGLKFMVYLQKENIIDESGMPKERFSAEFPKEGPSILRIQQVVRGDSAAYFCASSPGTRALHEQYFGPGTRLTVT.